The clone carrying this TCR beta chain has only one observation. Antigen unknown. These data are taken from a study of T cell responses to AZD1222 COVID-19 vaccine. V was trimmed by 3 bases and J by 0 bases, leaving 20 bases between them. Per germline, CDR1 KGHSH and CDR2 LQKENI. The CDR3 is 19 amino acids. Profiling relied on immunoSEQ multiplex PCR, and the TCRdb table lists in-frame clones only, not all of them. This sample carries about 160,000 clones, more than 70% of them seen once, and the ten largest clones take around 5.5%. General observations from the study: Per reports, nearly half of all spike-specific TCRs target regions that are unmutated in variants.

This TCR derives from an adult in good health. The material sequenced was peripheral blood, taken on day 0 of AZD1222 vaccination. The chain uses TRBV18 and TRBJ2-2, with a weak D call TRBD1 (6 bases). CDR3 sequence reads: CASSPSPTLRGSNTGELFF. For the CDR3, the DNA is TGTGCCAGCTCACCGTCCCCAACACTCAGGGGCTCGAACACCGGGGAGCTGTTTTTT.